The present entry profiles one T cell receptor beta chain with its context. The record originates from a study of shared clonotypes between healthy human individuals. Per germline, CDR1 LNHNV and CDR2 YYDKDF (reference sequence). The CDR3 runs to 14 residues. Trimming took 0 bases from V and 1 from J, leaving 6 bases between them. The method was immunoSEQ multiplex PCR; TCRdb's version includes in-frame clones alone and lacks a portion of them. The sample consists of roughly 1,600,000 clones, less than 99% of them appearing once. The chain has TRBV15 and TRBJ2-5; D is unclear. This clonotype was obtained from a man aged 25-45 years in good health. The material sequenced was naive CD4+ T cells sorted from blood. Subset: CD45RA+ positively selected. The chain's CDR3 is CATSRELPQETQYF. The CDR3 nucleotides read TGTGCCACCAGCAGAGAACTGCCCCAAGAGACCCAGTACTTC.